This T cell receptor beta chain originates from a study of cytomegalovirus exposure and HLA in healthy donors. About the study: Across more than 350 genotyped donors, about 86% landed in the Caucasian-associated ancestry cluster.

Turning to this clone: The antigen is unknown.

The study ran its PCR with 60 Vbeta and 13 Jbeta primers. Here immunoSEQ multiplex PCR was the method, and the copy in TCRdb shows in-frame clones only, minus some. The table records over 110,000 clones, 55% to 80% of them present only once. Overall study findings and caveats: Cytomegalovirus association was listed for around 180 TCR beta chains.

Germline V CDR1 and CDR2: SGHNT, YYREEE (reference sequence). Germline trimming cut 4 bases from V and 3 bases from J; bases unmatched to any gene: 7. This CDR3 is built from 15 residues. The source material was PBMCs. The clonotype originates from a woman between 40 and 50 years old in good health and CMV-seronegative. The V call is TRBV5-4, the J call TRBJ2-1; 7 bases are shared with TRBD2. CDR3 nucleotides: TGTGCCAGCAGCGACAAGCGGGGTCTCTACAATGAGCAGTTCTTC. Amino acid sequence: CASSDKRGLYNEQFF.